The source of this TCR beta chain is a study of T cell repertoires in cytomegalovirus infection. About the study: Public signatures in TCR beta pointed to CMV infection and matching HLA type.

As concerns this clonotype: Its antigen is as yet unknown.

TCRdb redid the calling of the reads with MiXCR, one entry per CDR3 protein. The sample yields approximately 250,000 distinct CDR3 sequences, 22% seen once. Overall study findings and caveats: What dominated the ex vivo response were HLA-C-restricted CMV-specific TCR beta clonotypes.

V was clipped by 3 bases and J by 5 bases, with 8 bases between them. This CDR3 is 12 amino acids long. Germline loops: CDR1 SGHRS, CDR2 YFSETQ. The receptor was derived from a human donor in good health (CMV status not recorded). Some clones in this sample may be carry-over from other donors' samples. The sample consisted of CD8+ T cells from PBMCs. J is TRBJ1-1 and V is TRBV5-1, with D maybe TRBD1 (5 bases). The CDR3 sequence: CASSWGTTEAFF. The CDR3 DNA sequence: TGCGCCAGCAGCTGGGGGACGACTGAAGCTTTCTTT. Based on the CDR3 plus reference TRBV5-1 and TRBJ1-1, the full variable domain is KAGVTQTPRYLIKTRGQQVTLSCSPISGHRSVSWYQQTPGQGLQFLFEYFSETQRNKGNFPGRFSGRQFSNSRSEMNVSTLELGDSALYLCASSWGTTEAFFGQGTRLTVV.